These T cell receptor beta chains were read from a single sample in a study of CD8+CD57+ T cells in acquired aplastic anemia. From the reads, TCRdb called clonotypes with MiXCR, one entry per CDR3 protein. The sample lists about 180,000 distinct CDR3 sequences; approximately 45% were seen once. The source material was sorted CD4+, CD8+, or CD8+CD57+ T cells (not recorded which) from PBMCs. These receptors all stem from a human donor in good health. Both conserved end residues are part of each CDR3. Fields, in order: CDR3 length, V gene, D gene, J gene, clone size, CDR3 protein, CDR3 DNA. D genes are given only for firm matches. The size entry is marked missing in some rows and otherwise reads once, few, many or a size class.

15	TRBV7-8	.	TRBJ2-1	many	CASCEQEGRYNEQFF	TGTGCCAGCTGTGAACAGGAGGGCCGCTACAATGAGCAGTTCTTC
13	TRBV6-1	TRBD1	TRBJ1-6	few	CASRQGSGSPLHF	TGTGCCAGCCGACAGGGAAGTGGGTCACCCCTCCACTTT
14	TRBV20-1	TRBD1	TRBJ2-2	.	CSARGQGVKRELFF	TGCAGTGCTAGGGGACAGGGGGTAAAGAGGGAGCTGTTTTTT
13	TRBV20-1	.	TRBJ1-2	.	CSASLGTIYGYTF	TGCAGTGCTAGTCTGGGGACCATCTATGGCTACACCTTC
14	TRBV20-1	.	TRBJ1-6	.	CSARLGQANSPLHF	TGCAGTGCTAGGTTAGGGCAGGCGAATTCACCCCTCCACTTT
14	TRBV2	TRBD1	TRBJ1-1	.	CASSTGPMNTEAFF	TGTGCCAGCTCGACAGGGCCAATGAACACTGAAGCTTTCTTT
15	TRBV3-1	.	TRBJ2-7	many	CASSQQGDPTYEQYF	TGTGCCAGCAGCCAACAAGGGGACCCCACCTACGAGCAGTACTTC
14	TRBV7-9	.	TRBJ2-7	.	CASSLTGVDYEQYF	TGTGCCAGCAGCTTGACGGGAGTGGACTACGAGCAGTACTTC
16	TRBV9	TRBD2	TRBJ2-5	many	CASSVGVTSGIETQYF	TGTGCCAGCAGCGTAGGGGTGACTAGCGGGATAGAGACCCAGTACTTC
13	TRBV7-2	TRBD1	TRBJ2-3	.	CASSNQGADTQYF	TGTGCCAGCAGCAACCAGGGGGCAGATACGCAGTATTTT
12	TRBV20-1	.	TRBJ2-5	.	CSAPGRSETQYF	TGCAGCGCCCCAGGTCGTTCGGAGACCCAGTACTTC
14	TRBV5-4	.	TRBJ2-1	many	CASRPDRRHNEQFF	TGTGCCAGCAGACCCGACAGGAGACACAATGAGCAGTTCTTC
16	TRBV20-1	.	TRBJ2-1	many	CSARKVGSASYNEQFF	TGCAGTGCTAGAAAGGTCGGATCTGCAAGCTACAATGAGCAGTTCTTC
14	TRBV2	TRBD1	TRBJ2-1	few	CARWKDRGGYEQFF	TGTGCCAGATGGAAGGACAGGGGAGGCTATGAGCAGTTCTTC
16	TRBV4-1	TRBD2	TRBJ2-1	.	CASSQLGLAGGFEQFF	TGCGCCAGCAGCCAACTCGGACTAGCGGGGGGATTTGAGCAGTTCTTC
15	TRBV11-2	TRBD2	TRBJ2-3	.	CASTPGLAGEDTQYF	TGTGCCAGCACCCCGGGACTAGCGGGAGAAGATACGCAGTATTTT
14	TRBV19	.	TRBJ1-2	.	CASSRVGQDYGYTF	TGTGCCAGTAGTAGGGTGGGACAAGACTATGGCTACACCTTC
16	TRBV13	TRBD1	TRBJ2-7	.	CASSLGIGTGSYEQYF	TGTGCCAGCAGCTTAGGGATAGGGACAGGATCCTACGAGCAGTACTTC
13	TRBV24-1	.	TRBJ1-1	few	CATSWGLNTEAFF	TGTGCCACCAGTTGGGGCCTGAACACTGAAGCTTTCTTT
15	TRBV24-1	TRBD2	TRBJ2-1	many	CATSAGTSGYNEQFF	TGTGCCACCAGTGCCGGGACTAGCGGCTACAATGAGCAGTTCTTC
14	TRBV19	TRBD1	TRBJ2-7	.	CASSPDSGQVEQYF	TGTGCCAGTAGTCCAGACTCGGGACAGGTCGAGCAGTACTTC
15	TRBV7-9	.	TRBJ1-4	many	CASSSVLRANEKLFF	TGTGCCAGCAGCTCCGTCCTGAGGGCTAATGAAAAACTGTTTTTT
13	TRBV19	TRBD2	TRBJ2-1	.	CAVAGVGYNEQFF	TGTGCCGTAGCGGGAGTGGGATACAATGAGCAGTTCTTC
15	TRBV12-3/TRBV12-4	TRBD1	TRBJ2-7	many	CASSPDRGALDEQYF	TGTGCCAGCAGCCCAGACAGGGGAGCTCTGGACGAGCAGTACTTC
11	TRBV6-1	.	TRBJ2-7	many	CASGSSPEQYF	TGTGCCAGCGGGAGTTCCCCCGAGCAGTACTTC
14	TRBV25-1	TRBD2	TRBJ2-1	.	CASARTGTRREQFF	TGTGCCAGCGCCCGCACCGGGACTAGACGCGAGCAGTTCTTC
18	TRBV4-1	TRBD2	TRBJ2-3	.	CASSQVVTSGRAGDTQYF	TGCGCCAGCAGCCAAGTTGTTACTAGCGGGAGGGCCGGAGATACGCAGTATTTT
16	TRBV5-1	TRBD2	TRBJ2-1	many	CASSLVPGGVVDEQFF	TGCGCCAGCAGCTTGGTGCCGGGAGGGGTGGTAGATGAGCAGTTCTTC
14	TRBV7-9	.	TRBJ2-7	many	CASAGLTSSYEQYF	TGTGCCAGCGCTGGACTTACTTCCTCCTACGAGCAGTACTTC
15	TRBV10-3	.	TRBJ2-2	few	CAISESPVGTGELFF	TGTGCCATCAGTGAATCCCCCGTCGGCACCGGGGAGCTGTTTTTT
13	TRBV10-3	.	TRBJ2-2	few	CAITLDGRGELFF	TGTGCCATAACTCTGGACGGGAGAGGGGAGCTGTTTTTT
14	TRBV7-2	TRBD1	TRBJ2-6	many	CASSSGGGANVLTF	TGTGCCAGCAGCTCAGGGGGTGGGGCCAACGTCCTGACTTTC
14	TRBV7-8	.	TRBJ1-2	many	CASSLNGRNYGYTF	TGTGCCAGCAGCTTAAATGGGCGGAACTATGGCTACACCTTC
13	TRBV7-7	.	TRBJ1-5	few	CASSLGQNQPQHF	TGTGCTAGCAGCTTAGGACAGAATCAGCCCCAGCATTTT
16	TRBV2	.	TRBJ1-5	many	CASSEYLGMGNQPQHF	TGTGCCAGCAGTGAATACTTAGGGATGGGAAATCAGCCCCAGCATTTT
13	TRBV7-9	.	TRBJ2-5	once	CATSRAGQETQYF	TGTGCCACCAGCAGAGCCGGGCAAGAGACCCAGTACTTC
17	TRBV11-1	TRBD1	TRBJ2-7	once	CASSLVKGQGWPYEQYF	TGTGCCAGCAGCTTAGTCAAAGGACAGGGTTGGCCCTACGAGCAGTACTTC
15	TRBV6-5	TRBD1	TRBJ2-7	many	CASSSRQGATYEQYF	TGTGCCAGCAGTTCCCGACAGGGTGCCACCTACGAGCAGTACTTC
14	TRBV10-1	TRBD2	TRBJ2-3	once	CASSPSGRPDTQYF	TGCGCCAGCAGCCCTAGCGGGAGGCCAGATACGCAGTATTTT
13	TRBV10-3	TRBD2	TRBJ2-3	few	CAISESGRETQYF	TGTGCCATCAGTGAGTCAGGGCGGGAGACGCAGTATTTT
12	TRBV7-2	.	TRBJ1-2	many	CASSLGQYGYTF	TGTGCCAGCAGCTTAGGACAGTATGGCTACACCTTC
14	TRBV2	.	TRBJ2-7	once	CASRARMMSYEQYF	TGTGCCAGCAGAGCCCGGATGATGTCCTACGAGCAGTACTTC
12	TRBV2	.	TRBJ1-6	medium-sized	CASSRGNSPLHF	TGTGCCAGCAGTCGGGGGAATTCACCCCTCCACTTT
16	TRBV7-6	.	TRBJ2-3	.	CASSLSSVASTDTQYF	TGTGCCAGCAGCTTATCCTCAGTGGCTAGCACAGATACGCAGTATTTT
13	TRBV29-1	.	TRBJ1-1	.	CSVETGPELEAFF	TGCAGCGTGGAGACAGGTCCAGAGCTTGAAGCTTTCTTT
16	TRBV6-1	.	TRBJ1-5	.	CASRGGGAVSNQPQHF	TGTGCCAGCAGGGGGGGAGGGGCGGTAAGCAATCAGCCCCAGCATTTT
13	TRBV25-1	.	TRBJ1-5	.	CASSRAGDQPQHF	TGTGCCAGCAGTAGGGCAGGGGATCAGCCCCAGCATTTT
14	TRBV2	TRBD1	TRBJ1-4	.	CASSEGTGVGKLFF	TGTGCCAGCAGTGAAGGGACAGGGGTGGGCAAACTGTTTTTT
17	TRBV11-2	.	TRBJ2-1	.	CASSLVGHSGPLNEQFF	TGTGCCAGCAGCTTAGTGGGGCATAGCGGCCCCTTGAATGAGCAGTTCTTC
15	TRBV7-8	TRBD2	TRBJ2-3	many	CASSLVRTSKDTQYF	TGTGCCAGCAGCTTAGTTAGGACTAGTAAAGATACGCAGTATTTT
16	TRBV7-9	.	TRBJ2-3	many	CASSPRGGGSTDTQYF	TGTGCCAGCAGCCCCCGCGGGGGCGGGAGCACAGATACGCAGTATTTT